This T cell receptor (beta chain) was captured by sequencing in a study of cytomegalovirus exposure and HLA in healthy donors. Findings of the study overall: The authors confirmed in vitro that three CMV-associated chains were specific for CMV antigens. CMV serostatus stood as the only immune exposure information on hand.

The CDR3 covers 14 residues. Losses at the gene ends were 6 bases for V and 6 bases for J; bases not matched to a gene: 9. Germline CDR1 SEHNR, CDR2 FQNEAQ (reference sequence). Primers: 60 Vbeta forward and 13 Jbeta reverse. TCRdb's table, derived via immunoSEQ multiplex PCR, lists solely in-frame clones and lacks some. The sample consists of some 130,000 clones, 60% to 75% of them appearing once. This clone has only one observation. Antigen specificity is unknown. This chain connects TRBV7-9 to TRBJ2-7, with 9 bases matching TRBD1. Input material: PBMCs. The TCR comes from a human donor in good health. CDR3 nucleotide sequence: TGTGCCAGCAGTTCACAGGGGGCCCCTTTCGAGCAGTACTTC. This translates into CASSSQGAPFEQYF.